One sample yielded the 26 T cell receptor beta chains listed below, sequenced in a study of early T cells in non-severe SARS-CoV-2 infection (dated by TCRdb to the early 2020s). Libraries came from 5' RACE. The data were produced on a NextSeq 500. TCRdb took the public reads, trimmed them with fastp at Q25, ran MiXCR for clone calling and kept in-frame beta chains. CDR3 protein sequences are deduplicated, and each keeps its most common genes and DNA. In this sample the table shows around 50,000 distinct CDR3 sequences, approximately 6.7% of which occur a single time. The ten largest account for 3.9% of the sample. Sample: whole blood. These receptors all stem from an adult who was a healthcare worker with PCR-confirmed SARS-CoV-2 infection or an uninfected control (not recorded which).

CDR3 region: CASSPSDRASSGNTIYF. In DNA, the CDR3 is TGTGCCAGCAGCCCCTCGGACAGGGCAAGCTCTGGAAACACCATATATTTT. The chain recombines TRBV7-8 with TRBJ1-3, with 8 bases aligning to TRBD1. CDR3 length: 17 residues. Trimming removed 5 bases from V and 0 bases from J; junction bases left unmatched: 9. The germline gives CDR1 SGHVS, CDR2 FQNEAQ.

The chain joins TRBV7-2 to TRBJ1-1; D unresolved. The CDR3 spans 13 residues. Trimming took off 5 bases at V and 1 base at J, with 8 bases between the two ends. The germline CDR1 and CDR2 sequences are SGHTA and FQGNSA. The CDR3 nucleotides read TGTGCCAGCAGCGTAACCGGGAACACTGAAGCTTTCTTT. Translated: CASSVTGNTEAFF.

This chain uses TRBV20-1 with TRBJ2-3, with D maybe TRBD2 (5 bases). In germline, CDR1 is DFQATT, CDR2 SNEGSKA (reference sequence). This CDR3 comprises 15 residues. V lost 3 bases and J lost 1, with 14 bases in between. DNA of the CDR3: TGCAGTGCTAGTAGTAGGGAGTCGGGCACAGATACGCAGTATTTT. Translating it yields CSASSRESGTDTQYF.

V and J are TRBV9 and TRBJ2-7; D remains ambiguous. V lost 0 bases and J 2 bases, leaving 9 bases between the germline ends. CDR1 and CDR2 from the germline V gene are SGDLS and YYNGEE. The CDR3 loop spans 14 amino acids. The CDR3 loop reads CASSVEPFTYEQYF. In nucleotides, the CDR3 is TGTGCCAGCAGCGTAGAACCCTTTACCTACGAGCAGTACTTC.

There are many counts of this clonotype. The rearrangement joins TRBV7-2 to TRBJ2-5, with no clear D. CDR1 and CDR2 from the germline V gene are SGHTA and FQGNSA. V was clipped by 3 bases and J by 5 bases, with 4 bases between them. The CDR3 spans 11 residues. DNA for the CDR3: TGTGCCAGCAGCTTGAGTGAGACCCAGTACTTC. Protein product: CASSLSETQYF. The full variable domain, completed using reference TRBV7-2 and TRBJ2-5, is GAGVSQSPSNKVTEKGKDVELRCDPISGHTALYWYRQSLGQGLEFLIYFQGNSAPDKSGLPSDRFSAERTGGSVSTLTIQRTQQEDSAVYLCASSLSETQYFGPGTRLLVL.

This clonotype was detected many times. The gene calls are TRBV30 and TRBJ1-2; no clear D gene. The CDR3 extends over 14 amino acids. Deletions cut 1 base from V and 3 bases from J, with 12 bases between. Germline V lookup: CDR1 GTSNPN, CDR2 SVGIG (reference sequence). CDR3 DNA sequence: TGTGCCTGGAGTGCGCCAGAGGAACACTATGGCTACACCTTC. Translating gives CAWSAPEEHYGYTF.

The chain has TRBV7-2 and TRBJ2-5, with 7 bases lining up with TRBD1. Germline CDR1 SGHTA, CDR2 FQGNSA. V shed 5 bases, J shed 2 bases, and the junction held 8 bases outside the gene matches. The CDR3 runs to 15 residues. The CDR3 here is CASSEWGQLQETQYF. The CDR3 bases are TGTGCCAGCAGCGAATGGGGACAGCTTCAAGAGACCCAGTACTTC.

This clonotype was seen at least ten times. The rearrangement joins TRBV19 to TRBJ2-5, with a tentative D call TRBD2 (7 bases). Trimming took 8 bases from V and 1 from J, leaving 11 bases between them. CDR3 length equals 13 residues. Looked up from germline, CDR1 is LNHDA and CDR2 is SQIVND (reference sequence). In DNA form, the CDR3 reads TGTGCCAGTGCGGGGGCCTCCCAAGAGACCCAGTACTTC. Translation: CASAGASQETQYF. Using reference TRBV19 and TRBJ2-5 for the parts outside the CDR3, the full variable domain is DGGITQSPKYLFRKEGQNVTLSCEQNLNHDAMYWYRQDPGQGLRLIYYSQIVNDFQKGDIAEGYSVSREKKESFPLTVTSAQKNPTAFYLCASAGASQETQYFGPGTRLLVL.

This clonotype was found a few times. This chain uses TRBV4-1 with TRBJ2-7; 13 positions agree with TRBD2. V was clipped by 2 bases and J by 3 bases; unmatched bases: 4. This CDR3 spans 16 amino acids. Germline assignment: CDR1 MGHRA and CDR2 YSYEKL. CDR3 protein: CASSQTRTSGGYEQYF. CDR3 bases: TGCGCCAGCAGCCAAACCCGGACTAGCGGGGGCTACGAGCAGTACTTC.

The sample holds many counts of this clonotype. This rearrangement joins TRBV20-1 to TRBJ2-3; TRBD2 matches 7 bases. The CDR3 has 16 amino acids. Germline loops: CDR1 DFQATT, CDR2 SNEGSKA (reference sequence). J lost 2 bases, V lost 5 bases, and 13 bases had no gene match. The DNA of the CDR3 is TGCAGTGCTGGCACTCTAGCCGGGGGGTACACAGATACGCAGTATTTT. This sequence encodes CSAGTLAGGYTDTQYF.

This clonotype was recorded many times. The V gene is TRBV24-1, the J gene TRBJ1-1; D unclear. The germline gives CDR1 KGHDR, CDR2 SFDVKD. CDR3 size: 13 residues. Between the trimmed V and J ends, which lost 2 bases and 0 bases, there was a span of 3 bases. CDR3 in DNA: TGTGCCACCAGTGATTGGTTGAACACTGAAGCTTTCTTT. It translates to CATSDWLNTEAFF.

The rearrangement links TRBV5-6 to TRBJ2-7; tentative D call: TRBD2 (5 bases). The germline V and J ends were trimmed by 4 bases and 2 bases, with 19 bases remaining between them. CDR1 is SGHDT, CDR2 YYEEEE, per germline. CDR3 length: 16 amino acids. Here the CDR3 reads CASSDWTDSWTYEQYF. CDR3 nucleotide sequence: TGTGCCAGCAGCGATTGGACGGACTCATGGACCTACGAGCAGTACTTC.

The chain combines TRBV11-2 with TRBJ2-7; 7 bases are a match to TRBD2. The CDR3 contains 13 residues. The germline CDR1 and CDR2 sequences are SGHAT and FQNNGV. The junction had 2 bases not matched to a gene; V was cut back by 2 bases and J by 4 bases. In nucleotides, the CDR3 is TGTGCCAGCAGCTTATTCGGGGGGTACGAGCAGTACTTC. Protein: CASSLFGGYEQYF.

This clonotype was seen many times. This chain uses TRBV12-3 or TRBV12-4 with TRBJ2-3; D is unresolved. The CDR3 is made up of 16 amino acids. Trimming took 2 bases from V and 1 from J, leaving 13 bases between them. DNA for the CDR3: TGTGCCAGCAGTTTACCCAGACTGGGCGGCACAGATACGCAGTATTTT. It yields the protein CASSLPRLGGTDTQYF.

This clonotype has at least ten counts. The V and J genes are TRBV6-5 and TRBJ2-5; 11 nucleotides align to TRBD1. Germline assignment: CDR1 MNHEY and CDR2 SVGAGI. Losses at the gene ends were 6 bases for V and 4 bases for J; bases not matched to a gene: 10. The CDR3 has 16 residues. The CDR3 sequence is CASSSARDRGGETQYF. DNA of the CDR3: TGTGCCAGCAGCAGTGCCCGGGACAGGGGGGGAGAGACCCAGTACTTC.

This chain links TRBV14 with TRBJ1-1; D call uncertain. V shed 4 bases and J shed 2 bases, with 14 bases lying between them. Germline lookup yields CDR1 SGHDN and CDR2 FVKESK. This CDR3 is 15 amino acids long. The CDR3 here is CASSPRGQENTEAFF. The CDR3 nucleotides are TGTGCCAGCAGCCCGCGAGGCCAGGAAAACACTGAAGCTTTCTTT.

The J gene is TRBJ1-2, the V gene TRBV5-1; 7 bases agree with TRBD1. Germline CDR1 and CDR2: SGHRS and YFSETQ. The V gene end was trimmed by 1 base and the J gene end by 0 bases; junction bases not matched to a gene: 6. This CDR3 spans 16 amino acids. The CDR3 nucleotides are TGCGCCAGCAGCTTGAGAAGACAGGGAGCTAACTATGGCTACACCTTC. Encoded protein: CASSLRRQGANYGYTF.

This clonotype was counted at least ten times. The V gene is TRBV2, the J gene TRBJ2-3; D is unclear. Germline CDR1 and CDR2: SNHLY and FYNNEI. Trimming removed 3 bases at V and 1 base at J, with 8 bases between. This CDR3 contains 14 residues. CDR3: CASSEGRRTDTQYF. The CDR3 DNA reads as TGTGCCAGCAGTGAGGGCAGGCGCACAGATACGCAGTATTTT.

The V gene is TRBV7-9, the J gene TRBJ1-5; 7 bases agree with TRBD1. This CDR3 is built from 15 residues. Germline V gene sequence: CDR1 SEHNR, CDR2 FQNEAQ (reference sequence). Germline trimming cut 1 base from V and 7 bases from J; bases unmatched to any gene: 7. The CDR3 protein is CASSLVGGQSQPQHF. The CDR3 DNA reads TGTGCCAGCAGCTTAGTTGGGGGACAGTCACAGCCCCAGCATTTT.

This clonotype was recorded at least ten times. The chain links TRBV7-2 to TRBJ2-7; TRBD1 might be the D (6 bases). The CDR3 extends over 15 amino acids. Trimming removed 0 bases at V and 5 bases at J, with 14 bases between. Germline V lookup: CDR1 SGHTA, CDR2 FQGNSA. This CDR3 is CASSLATQGNNEQYF. The CDR3 coding sequence is TGTGCCAGCAGCTTAGCGACACAGGGAAACAACGAGCAGTACTTC.

The table lists this clonotype with many counts. The chain is built from TRBV11-2 and TRBJ1-4; TRBD1 matches at 7 bases. Per germline, CDR1 SGHAT and CDR2 FQNNGV. After removal of 5 bases from V and 4 bases from J, the junction contained 7 bases not matched to a gene. The CDR3 totals 15 residues. The CDR3: CASSPRQGHNEKLFF. The DNA of the CDR3 is TGTGCCAGCAGCCCTCGACAGGGACATAATGAAAAACTGTTTTTT.

Many counts were recorded for this clonotype. The gene calls are TRBV19 and TRBJ1-5, with 7 nucleotides matching TRBD1. CDR3 length equals 13 residues. The germline V gene has CDR1 LNHDA and CDR2 SQIVND (reference sequence). Unmatched junction bases numbered 4, after V lost 4 bases and J lost 7 bases. The CDR3 nucleotides read TGTGCCAGTAGTACCAACAGGGGCCAGCCCCAGCATTTT. The encoded protein is CASSTNRGQPQHF.

At least ten counts were recorded for this clonotype. The chain combines TRBV18 with TRBJ1-1; a possible D gene is TRBD1 (6 bases). In germline, CDR1 is KGHSH, CDR2 LQKENI. Trimming pared 3 bases from V and 6 bases from J, leaving 20 bases between. The CDR3 spans 16 residues. CDR3: CASSPQPGHTGAEAFF. CDR3 nucleotides: TGTGCCAGCTCACCCCAGCCGGGACACACAGGTGCTGAAGCTTTCTTT.

This clonotype has a count of ten or more. The chain recombines TRBV7-2 with TRBJ1-2; TRBD1 is a possible D gene (5 bases). The V end was cut by 5 bases, the J end by 4 bases, with 11 bases between. The CDR3 runs to 13 residues. Germline lookup yields CDR1 SGHTA and CDR2 FQGNSA. The CDR3: CASSPAGRYGYTF. The CDR3 region has the DNA TGTGCCAGCAGCCCAGCGGGGCGCTATGGCTACACCTTC.

The chain joins TRBV5-1 to TRBJ2-2; D gene uncertain. V was trimmed by 4 bases and J by 3 bases, leaving 7 bases between them. Germline V lookup: CDR1 SGHRS, CDR2 YFSETQ. This CDR3 has 13 residues. The chain's CDR3 is CASSPKHTGELFF. The CDR3 bases are TGCGCCAGCAGCCCGAAACACACCGGGGAGCTGTTTTTT.

The sample holds a few counts of this clonotype. CDR3 DNA: TGTGCCAGCAGGATACAAGGCCTAAGCACAGATACGCAGTATTTT. Its protein product is CASRIQGLSTDTQYF. This sequence joins TRBV12-3 or TRBV12-4 and TRBJ2-3; D is ambiguous. The CDR3 covers 15 residues. V lost 6 bases to trimming and J lost 0 bases, with 13 bases between them.